The clone carrying this T cell receptor beta chain came up once. This CDR3 is also generated by other DNA sequences in the sample. There are 11 residues in the CDR3. Germline V gene lookup returns CDR1 SGHAT and CDR2 FQNNGV. Trimming left V 1 base short and J 4 bases short, with 2 bases between. The sample is drawn from a study of siplizumab effects on memory and regulatory T cells. Produced via immunoSEQ multiplex PCR; TCRdb's table is partial and in-frame only. This table has over 85,000 clones, 90% to 95% appearing once. The origin of this receptor is a human donor in good health. The specimen sequenced was non-Treg CD4+ T cells sorted from blood. The V call is TRBV11-2, the J call TRBJ2-7; D gene uncertain. CDR3 residues: CASSLVYEQYF. For the CDR3, the DNA is TGTGCCAGCAGCTTAGTATACGAGCAGTACTTC.